Listed below are T cell receptor beta chains from one sample, sequenced in a study of CD8 T cells in Susac syndrome. TCRdb reanalysed the immunoSEQ multiplex PCR reads using MiXCR and keeps one entry per CDR3 protein. This sample has about 150,000 distinct CDR3 sequences, with around 95% found just once. The sequencing input was CD8+ T cells from PBMCs. All receptors derive from a human donor with multiple sclerosis. The CDR3 runs from the conserved cysteine through the conserved F or W. D genes are given only for firm matches. The size entry is marked missing in some rows and otherwise reads once, few, many or a size class.

d_call: TRBD1; j_call: TRBJ2-1; clone_size: NA; v_call: TRBV14; cdr3_aa: CASSPLTGSLSEQFF; cdr3_nt: TGTGCCAGCAGCCCCCTGACAGGGAGCCTAAGTGAGCAGTTCTTC
d_call: NA; j_call: TRBJ1-2; clone_size: NA; v_call: TRBV13; cdr3_aa: CASRGQFSDGYTF; cdr3_nt: TGTGCCAGCAGAGGACAGTTTTCGGATGGCTACACCTTC
d_call: NA; j_call: TRBJ1-1; clone_size: NA; v_call: TRBV30; cdr3_aa: CAWNPVNAGPPENTEAFF; cdr3_nt: TGTGCCTGGAACCCTGTAAATGCCGGGCCCCCCGAGAACACTGAAGCTTTCTTT
d_call: NA; j_call: TRBJ2-6; clone_size: NA; v_call: TRBV9; cdr3_aa: CASSVKVQGAGANVLTF; cdr3_nt: TGTGCCAGCAGCGTAAAGGTACAGGGAGCTGGGGCCAACGTCCTGACTTTC
d_call: TRBD1; j_call: TRBJ2-7; clone_size: few; v_call: TRBV30; cdr3_aa: CAWTPGTAPYEQYF; cdr3_nt: TGTGCCTGGACGCCGGGGACAGCTCCCTACGAGCAGTACTTC
d_call: NA; j_call: TRBJ2-3; clone_size: NA; v_call: TRBV13; cdr3_aa: CASSAGLTSTDTQYF; cdr3_nt: TGTGCCAGCAGCGCCGGACTAACTAGCACAGATACGCAGTATTTT
d_call: NA; j_call: TRBJ1-4; clone_size: once; v_call: TRBV15; cdr3_aa: CATSRDWGTEKLFF; cdr3_nt: TGTGCCACCAGCAGAGATTGGGGGACTGAAAAACTGTTTTTT
d_call: NA; j_call: TRBJ2-7; clone_size: NA; v_call: TRBV5-4; cdr3_aa: CASSLGAVTYEQYF; cdr3_nt: TGTGCCAGCAGCTTGGGTGCAGTCACTTACGAGCAGTACTTC
d_call: NA; j_call: TRBJ2-1; clone_size: NA; v_call: TRBV12-3/TRBV12-4; cdr3_aa: CASSLVVNEQFF; cdr3_nt: TGTGCCAGCAGTCTCGTAGTCAATGAGCAGTTCTTC
d_call: NA; j_call: TRBJ2-1; clone_size: NA; v_call: TRBV7-9; cdr3_aa: CASSPRGEGDYNEQFF; cdr3_nt: TGTGCCAGCAGCCCCCGGGGAGAGGGAGATTACAATGAGCAGTTCTTC
d_call: NA; j_call: TRBJ1-2; clone_size: NA; v_call: TRBV12-3/TRBV12-4; cdr3_aa: CASSSDGYTF; cdr3_nt: TGTGCCAGCAGTTCGGATGGCTACACCTTC
d_call: TRBD2; j_call: TRBJ2-5; clone_size: NA; v_call: TRBV12-3/TRBV12-4; cdr3_aa: CASRPTSGEETQYF; cdr3_nt: TGTGCCAGCAGACCAACTAGCGGGGAAGAAACCCAGTACTTC
d_call: TRBD2; j_call: TRBJ2-5; clone_size: once; v_call: TRBV9; cdr3_aa: CASSGAGGYQETQYF; cdr3_nt: TGTGCCAGCAGCGGAGCGGGGGGGTATCAAGAGACCCAGTACTTC
d_call: NA; j_call: TRBJ1-1; clone_size: NA; v_call: TRBV29-1; cdr3_aa: CSAQTGFGTEAFF; cdr3_nt: TGCAGCGCTCAGACAGGTTTTGGAACTGAAGCTTTCTTT
d_call: NA; j_call: TRBJ2-1; clone_size: NA; v_call: TRBV12-3/TRBV12-4; cdr3_aa: CASSSRDGIFHNEQFF; cdr3_nt: TGTGCCAGCAGTTCCCGGGACGGGATATTCCACAATGAGCAGTTCTTC
d_call: NA; j_call: TRBJ2-1; clone_size: NA; v_call: TRBV12-3/TRBV12-4; cdr3_aa: CASSLGLVPYNEQFF; cdr3_nt: TGTGCCAGCAGTTTAGGACTAGTCCCCTACAATGAGCAGTTCTTC
d_call: TRBD2; j_call: TRBJ2-1; clone_size: once; v_call: TRBV5-4; cdr3_aa: CAYYSGGAGEQFF; cdr3_nt: TGTGCCTACTATAGCGGGGGGGCCGGGGAGCAGTTCTTC